The 10 T cell receptor beta chains below come from one sample, sequenced in a study of blood T cell repertoires in COVID-19. TCRdb's table, derived via immunoSEQ multiplex PCR, lists solely in-frame clones and lacks some. The top ten clones hold under 1.5% of a sample with some 130,000 clones, less than 90% of them seen once. Specimen: peripheral blood. The source is a man aged 55 to 70 with acute or convalescent COVID-19.

V and J are TRBV7-9 and TRBJ2-5, with TRBD1 matching over 8 bases. With 2 bases clipped from V and 4 bases from J, the junction kept 3 bases outside the gene matches. The germline V gene has CDR1 SEHNR and CDR2 FQNEAQ (reference sequence). This CDR3 contains 14 residues. Here the CDR3 reads CASSLQGAIETQYF. In DNA form, the CDR3 reads TGTGCCAGCAGCTTACAGGGGGCGATAGAGACCCAGTACTTC.

V is TRBV2 and J is TRBJ2-2, with 7 bases fitting TRBD1. J lost 4 bases, V lost 7 bases, and 9 bases had no gene match. The CDR3 has 15 amino acids. The V gene's germline CDR1 is SNHLY and CDR2 FYNNEI. Here the CDR3 reads CASIGDSLFTGELFF. For the CDR3, the DNA is TGTGCCAGCATAGGGGACAGCCTCTTCACCGGGGAGCTGTTTTTT.

The rearrangement uses TRBV11-2 and TRBJ2-3; 7 bases agree with TRBD1. V lost 5 bases to trimming and J lost 2 bases; unmatched junction nucleotides: 7. The CDR3 runs to 15 residues. Germline V CDR1 and CDR2: SGHAT, FQNNGV. The CDR3 reads CASSRQGGYTDTQYF. The CDR3 nucleotides read TGTGCCAGCAGCCGACAGGGCGGTTACACAGATACGCAGTATTTT.

The chain recombines TRBV5-4 with TRBJ2-7, with TRBD1 matching over 8 bases. The CDR3 extends over 14 amino acids. The trim removed 5 bases at V and 7 bases at J, leaving 11 bases unmatched. Germline V gene sequence: CDR1 SGHNT, CDR2 YYREEE (reference sequence). The CDR3 DNA is TGTGCCAGCAGACAAACCCAGGGGGCGTCAGAGCAGTACTTC. Its translation: CASRQTQGASEQYF.

The chain has TRBV4-2 and TRBJ1-2; D is perhaps TRBD1 (5 bases). V was pared by 0 bases and J by 6 bases, with 17 bases between. CDR1 and CDR2 (germline): LGHNA, YNFKEQ. The CDR3 is made up of 16 amino acids. CDR3 DNA: TGTGCCAGCAGCCAAGATTGGGCAGGGATAGAGCATGGCTACACCTTC. Protein product: CASSQDWAGIEHGYTF.

The chain links TRBV5-1 to TRBJ2-1; D may be TRBD1 (6 bases). V was shortened by 4 bases and J by 7 bases, with 15 bases between the two germline ends. Germline loops: CDR1 SGHRS, CDR2 YFSETQ. CDR3 size: 14 residues. The CDR3, as DNA: TGCGCCAGCAGCCTTCGGGACATATTAAATGAGCAGTTCTTC. Amino acid sequence: CASSLRDILNEQFF.

This chain uses TRBV29-1 with TRBJ2-3, with a possible D match to TRBD2 (6 bases). V lost 4 bases and J lost 1, with 9 bases in between. CDR1 SQVTM and CDR2 ANQGSEA come from the germline V gene. The CDR3 consists of 13 residues. The CDR3 nucleotides read TGCAGCGTTGGGGGACTCGGCACAGATACGCAGTATTTT. Translation: CSVGGLGTDTQYF.

A few counts support this clone. The CDR3: CASSAGLTDTQYF. Written as DNA, the CDR3 is TGTGCCAGCAGCGCGGGACTCACAGATACGCAGTATTTT. The chain carries TRBV9 and TRBJ2-3; D may be TRBD2 (6 bases). CDR1 and CDR2 (germline): SGDLS, YYNGEE. The CDR3 is 13 amino acids. Trimming removed 3 bases from V and 2 bases from J, with 7 bases in between.

This rearrangement joins TRBV7-9 to TRBJ1-5; the D is unclear. The CDR3 is made up of 12 amino acids. Trimming removed 3 bases from V and 5 bases from J, with 5 bases in between. Germline V gene sequence: CDR1 SEHNR, CDR2 FQNEAQ (reference sequence). In DNA form, the CDR3 reads TGTGCCAGCAGCTTGGGAGATCAGCCCCAGCATTTT. Translating gives CASSLGDQPQHF.

As regards this clone: Within the sample, other DNA sequences also encode this same CDR3. The chain uses TRBV20-1 and TRBJ2-1, with 11 nucleotides matching TRBD2. This CDR3 is 14 amino acids long. V lost 3 bases to trimming and J lost 9 bases; unmatched junction nucleotides: 7. Germline loops: CDR1 DFQATT, CDR2 SNEGSKA (reference sequence). CDR3 in amino acids: CSASLLAGAGEQFF. CDR3 in DNA: TGCAGTGCTAGTTTACTAGCGGGAGCGGGTGAGCAGTTCTTC.